This TCR beta chain derives from a study of blood T cell repertoires in COVID-19. Across the study: Donors in the United States, Italy and Spain gave samples during acute or convalescent COVID-19.

With 4 bases removed from V and 0 bases from J, the gap between germline ends came to 5 bases. This CDR3 region has 13 residues. Germline loops: CDR1 LGHDT, CDR2 YNNKEL (reference sequence). Clones were read by immunoSEQ multiplex PCR, and TCRdb kept only the in-frame ones, dropping some. Of over 85,000 clones in the sample, 88% were seen once. The sequencing sample was made of peripheral blood. This TCR came from a woman aged 45-59 years with acute or convalescent COVID-19. The V and J genes are TRBV3-1 (or the pseudogene TRBV3-2) and TRBJ2-3; D ambiguous. Here the CDR3 reads CASSLRSTDTQYF. In DNA, the CDR3 is TGTGCCAGCAGCCTGCGTAGCACAGATACGCAGTATTTT.